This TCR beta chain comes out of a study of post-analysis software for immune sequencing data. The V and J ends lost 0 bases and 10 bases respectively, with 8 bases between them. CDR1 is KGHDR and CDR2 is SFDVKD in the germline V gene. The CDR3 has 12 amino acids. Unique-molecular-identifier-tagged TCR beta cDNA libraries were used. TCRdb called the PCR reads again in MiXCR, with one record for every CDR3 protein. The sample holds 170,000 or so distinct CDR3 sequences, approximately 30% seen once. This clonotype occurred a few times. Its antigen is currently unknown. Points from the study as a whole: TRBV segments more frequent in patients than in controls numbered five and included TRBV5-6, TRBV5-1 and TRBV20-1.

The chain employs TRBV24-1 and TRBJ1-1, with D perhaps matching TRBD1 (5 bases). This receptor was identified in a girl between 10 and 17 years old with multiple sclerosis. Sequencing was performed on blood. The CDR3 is CATSDLRDGAFF. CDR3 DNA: TGTGCCACCAGTGATTTGCGGGACGGAGCTTTCTTT.